The rows below give T cell receptor beta chains drawn from one sample of a study of cytomegalovirus exposure and HLA in healthy donors. This table comes from immunoSEQ multiplex PCR, and its TCRdb copy is limited to in-frame clones, with some not included. This sample has 100,000 to 150,000 clones, with approximately 78% found just once. The source material was PBMCs. These receptor sequences come from a woman between 40 and 50 years old in good health and CMV-seronegative. CDR3s include the opening cysteine and the closing phenylalanine or tryptophan. D genes are given only for firm matches. Expanded clones are given a class, and other clones once, few, many or no size at all.

D: TRBD2
J: TRBJ2-7
size: NA
V: TRBV28
DNA: TGTGCCAGCAGTCCTCTTAGCGGGGCCTACGAGCAGTACTTC
CDR3: CASSPLSGAYEQYF

D: TRBD1
J: TRBJ1-2
size: NA
V: TRBV28
DNA: TGTGCCAGCACCCCAGGGGGAGGAGATGGCTACACCTTC
CDR3: CASTPGGGDGYTF

D: TRBD2
J: TRBJ2-3
size: NA
V: TRBV2
DNA: TGTGCCAGCAGTGGGACTAGCGGGCCATCCGTGGATACGCAGTATTTT
CDR3: CASSGTSGPSVDTQYF

D: NA
J: TRBJ1-2
size: once
V: TRBV5-1
DNA: TGCGCCAGCACGCAGGAACTTAACTATGGCTACACCTTC
CDR3: CASTQELNYGYTF

D: TRBD1
J: TRBJ2-1
size: NA
V: TRBV9
DNA: TGTGCCAGCAGCGCACAGGGGGCCCGCGATGAGCAGTTCTTC
CDR3: CASSAQGARDEQFF

D: NA
J: TRBJ2-7
size: NA
V: TRBV6-6
DNA: TGTGCCAGCAGTCCGTCCTCCTACGAGCAGTACTTC
CDR3: CASSPSSYEQYF

D: NA
J: TRBJ2-7
size: NA
V: TRBV20-1
DNA: TGCAGTGCTGGTGGTACTTACGAGCAGTACTTC
CDR3: CSAGGTYEQYF

D: NA
J: TRBJ1-6
size: NA
V: TRBV28
DNA: TGTGCCAGCAGTTCGGGGGGGCTGAATTCACCCCTCCACTTT
CDR3: CASSSGGLNSPLHF

D: NA
J: TRBJ2-2
size: NA
V: TRBV10-2
DNA: TGCGCCAGCAGTGAGTTCGCCAGCGGGCCTACCGGGGAGCTGTTTTTT
CDR3: CASSEFASGPTGELFF

D: NA
J: TRBJ2-3
size: NA
V: TRBV28
DNA: TGTGCCAGCAGTTTCCCACGACCCGGGAGCACAGATACGCAGTATTTT
CDR3: CASSFPRPGSTDTQYF

D: NA
J: TRBJ2-6
size: NA
V: TRBV4-2
DNA: TGTGCCAGCAGCGGGTCCCCTGGGGCCAACGGCCTGACTTTC
CDR3: CASSGSPGANGLTF

D: TRBD1
J: TRBJ1-6
size: NA
V: TRBV7-2
DNA: TGTGCCAGCAGCCAACTAGTGGGGACAGGGGTTGGGTCACCCCTCCACTTT
CDR3: CASSQLVGTGVGSPLHF

D: TRBD2
J: TRBJ2-7
size: NA
V: TRBV2
DNA: TGTGCCAGTTCCGACCCGGGACTAGCGGGTCGGGAGCAGTACTTC
CDR3: CASSDPGLAGREQYF

D: TRBD1
J: TRBJ2-7
size: few
V: TRBV18
DNA: TGTGCCAGCTCACAAATCGACAGGGGGCAGAACGAGCAGTACTTC
CDR3: CASSQIDRGQNEQYF

D: TRBD2
J: TRBJ2-7
size: few
V: TRBV5-5
DNA: TGTGCCAGCAGCTCCGGGACTAGGGACTACGAGCAGTACTTC
CDR3: CASSSGTRDYEQYF

D: TRBD1
J: TRBJ1-2
size: NA
V: TRBV29-1
DNA: TGCAGCGCTTACACAGGGGGCGCGCGGGGCTACACCTTC
CDR3: CSAYTGGARGYTF

D: TRBD1
J: TRBJ1-1
size: NA
V: TRBV6-6
DNA: TGTACCAGCAGACCCGGGACAGCGATAAATGAAGCTTTCTTT
CDR3: CTSRPGTAINEAFF

D: NA
J: TRBJ2-5
size: NA
V: TRBV27
DNA: TGTGCCAGCAGTTCTGTGCCAGTGGACCAAGAGACCCAGTACTTC
CDR3: CASSSVPVDQETQYF

D: NA
J: TRBJ1-2
size: NA
V: TRBV7-9
DNA: TGTGCCAGCGTATTTCTACCCCGCGACTATGGCTACACCTTC
CDR3: CASVFLPRDYGYTF

D: TRBD1
J: TRBJ2-3
size: NA
V: TRBV5-1
DNA: TGCGCCAGCAGCTCGGGACAGGGACCAGATACGCAGTATTTT
CDR3: CASSSGQGPDTQYF

D: NA
J: TRBJ2-7
size: NA
V: TRBV2
DNA: TGTGCCAGCAGTGCGGACAGAACCTTCTACGAGCAGTACTTC
CDR3: CASSADRTFYEQYF

D: NA
J: TRBJ2-7
size: few
V: TRBV2
DNA: TGTGCCAGCAGTGTACAATCCGGGGACTACGAGCAGTACTTC
CDR3: CASSVQSGDYEQYF

D: NA
J: TRBJ2-2
size: NA
V: TRBV11-2
DNA: TGTGCCAGCAGCCTGGGCTTCGGAACCGGGGAGCTGTTTTTT
CDR3: CASSLGFGTGELFF

D: TRBD1
J: TRBJ2-1
size: NA
V: TRBV11-3
DNA: TGTGCCAGCAGCCCCTCCGGGCTGACAGGGGGCAATGAGCAGTTCTTC
CDR3: CASSPSGLTGGNEQFF

D: NA
J: TRBJ1-1
size: NA
V: TRBV7-9
DNA: TGTGCCAGCAGCTCCTATACCGGGGTCGGCCCTAACACTGAAGCTTTCTTT
CDR3: CASSSYTGVGPNTEAFF

D: NA
J: TRBJ2-7
size: NA
V: TRBV6-5
DNA: TGTGCCAGCAGTTACTCGGCTGCTCACGAGCAGTACTTC
CDR3: CASSYSAAHEQYF

D: NA
J: TRBJ2-1
size: NA
V: TRBV6-1
DNA: TGTGCCAGCAGCGGGAGTATCTACAATGAGCAGTTCTTC
CDR3: CASSGSIYNEQFF

D: NA
J: TRBJ1-5
size: NA
V: TRBV20-1
DNA: TGCAGTGCTACCCGAAATCCGGTCGCCTTT
CDR3: CSATRNPVAF

D: TRBD2
J: TRBJ2-3
size: few
V: TRBV9
DNA: TGTGCCAGCAGCGTCTCACCGGGCGGGAGGGCTTCTAGCACAGATACGCAGTATTTT
CDR3: CASSVSPGGRASSTDTQYF

D: TRBD2
J: TRBJ2-7
size: NA
V: TRBV9
DNA: TGTGCCAGCAGCGTACGCGGGGGGGTAGCTGTATACGAGCAGTACTTC
CDR3: CASSVRGGVAVYEQYF

D: NA
J: TRBJ2-1
size: once
V: TRBV29-1
DNA: TGCAGCGTTGAAGAGGAGCGAGTGAGCTCCTACAATGAGCAGTTCTTC
CDR3: CSVEEERVSSYNEQFF

D: NA
J: TRBJ2-7
size: NA
V: TRBV18
DNA: TGTGCCAGCTCGGCCCGCACCCGCTCCTACGAGCAGTACTTC
CDR3: CASSARTRSYEQYF

D: NA
J: TRBJ2-1
size: NA
V: TRBV5-1
DNA: TGCGCCAGCAGCTCCTCGAGCGGCTACAATGAGCAGTTCTTC
CDR3: CASSSSSGYNEQFF

D: TRBD2
J: TRBJ2-7
size: NA
V: TRBV27
DNA: TGTGCCAGCAGAGAAGCGGGAGTTCGCGAGCAGTACTTC
CDR3: CASREAGVREQYF

D: TRBD1
J: TRBJ2-1
size: NA
V: TRBV2
DNA: TGTGCCAGCAGTGCCTTAACAGGGGGCAATGAGCAGTTCTTC
CDR3: CASSALTGGNEQFF

D: TRBD2
J: TRBJ2-7
size: few
V: TRBV28
DNA: TGTGCCAGCAGTTTCAAGCGGGAGGAACCAATCTACGAGCAGTACTTC
CDR3: CASSFKREEPIYEQYF

D: TRBD1
J: TRBJ2-1
size: once
V: TRBV7-6
DNA: TGTGCCAGCAGCTACCGGGACAGGGGGAGTTCCTACAATGAGCAGTTCTTC
CDR3: CASSYRDRGSSYNEQFF

D: NA
J: TRBJ1-1
size: NA
V: TRBV28
DNA: TGTGCCAGCAGTTTGTGGAGGGCAGCTGAAGCTTTCTTT
CDR3: CASSLWRAAEAFF

D: NA
J: TRBJ1-4
size: NA
V: TRBV19
DNA: TGTGCCAGTAGTCTACCCGGGACATCGGCCGGAAAACTGTTTTTT
CDR3: CASSLPGTSAGKLFF

D: TRBD1
J: TRBJ1-1
size: NA
V: TRBV28
DNA: TGTGCCACCACTCCCCGGGGACAGGGGGGGAACACTGAAGCTTTCTTT
CDR3: CATTPRGQGGNTEAFF

D: NA
J: TRBJ1-6
size: once
V: TRBV7-7
DNA: TGTGCTAGCAGCTCAGGGACAAATTCACCCCTCCACTTT
CDR3: CASSSGTNSPLHF

D: NA
J: TRBJ1-1
size: NA
V: TRBV10-1
DNA: TGCGCCAGCAGTGACGGGGGAACGAACACTGAAGCTTTCTTT
CDR3: CASSDGGTNTEAFF